This T cell receptor (beta chain) was sequenced during a study of blood T cell repertoires in COVID-19 (dated by TCRdb to 2018 to 2020). Some background on the complete study: Collaborator samples came from the United States, Italy and Spain and covered acute and convalescent phases of COVID-19. Nearly every sample came with metadata listing a de-identified subject ID, COVID-19 status, age in years and sex. Where HLA class I and class II types were available, the types were taken from metadata supplied by the sample provider, not from assay-based typing. The prospective study material was composed of cDNA or gDNA derived from T cells, B-cell-depleted T cells, or PBMCs. Deeply sampled blood TCRbeta repertoires from subjects exposed to, actively infected with, or recovered from COVID-19 were included in the dataset. The repertoires were released in a freely available public database meant as a resource for research on the immune response to SARS-CoV-2. The samples were drawn from two sources: the first 160 participants of the ongoing ImmuneRACE study, and about 1,300 subjects contributed by 6 global collaborators. The study at large found these results: The quantity of clinical and demographic metadata differed by source and by participant and was supplied without curation.

TCRbeta CDR3 regions were amplified from genomic DNA by means of the immunoSEQ Assay, a bias-controlled multiplex PCR. The paper's processing steps were these. Within the assay, amplification of reference gene primers was used to estimate how many nucleated cells each sample contained. To quantify the absolute abundance of each unique TCRbeta CDR3 rearrangement, sequence reads were collapsed and filtered. Productive Simpson clonality was computed per sample as the square root of Simpson's diversity index over productive rearrangements. The table was pulled from immuneACCESS by TCRdb, which kept in-frame rearrangements only. Such tables lose some clones; where checked, under half of the loss comes from unresolved V genes, and the rest has no known cause. From that table come the V and J calls and clone size; the DNA was used to work out D and trimming. The sample yields approximately 150,000 clones; around 85% were counted once. Of the sample, around 8.9% is held by the ten largest clones.

As concerns this clone: Its binding antigen is unknown. No clone much larger than this one lies a single base away; base qualities are absent.

At one collaborating source in Seattle, patients were enrolled during active infection and were followed longitudinally through the course of disease. Whole blood was collected in K2EDTA tubes by collaborating institutions according to the institutions' own protocols. Collaborator samples were shipped for TCRbeta analysis as frozen whole blood, isolated PBMCs, or DNA extracted from either sample type. From the cysteine through the phenylalanine, the CDR3 covers 14 amino acids. Only CDR3 DNA is held: 42 bases, read in frame from base 1. After removal of 3 bases from V and 6 bases from J, the junction retains 2 bases not matched to a gene. CDR1 and CDR2 are read off the germline V gene (reference sequence) as LGHDT and YNNKEL.

The sequenced sample consisted of peripheral blood. The source is a woman older than 75 with COVID-19, enrolled during active disease. The chain joins TRBV3-1 (or the pseudogene TRBV3-2) to TRBJ2-2; 9 central bases correspond to TRBD2. The CDR3 amino acid sequence is: CASSHGGRAGELFF. The DNA sequence is given as TGTGCCAGCAGCCACGGCGGGAGGGCCGGGGAGCTGTTTTTT.